This T cell receptor (beta chain) was observed in a study of monozygotic twins with inflammatory bowel disease. With the 5' RACE reads reprocessed, TCRdb shows one record per CDR3 protein and no DNA. The sample has 150,000 or so distinct CDR3 sequences. Whole blood served as the source of total RNA, and no T cell sorting took place. The CDR3 length is 15 residues. Germline V CDR1 and CDR2: SGHRS, YFSETQ. Sample: blood. The TCR sequence derives from a human donor with ulcerative colitis or Crohn's disease, or a healthy co-twin of an affected twin (not recorded which). The chain recombines TRBV5-1 with TRBJ2-1; there is no DNA to check the TCRdb D call of TRBD1. CDR3 protein: CASSLEVQGYNEQFF.